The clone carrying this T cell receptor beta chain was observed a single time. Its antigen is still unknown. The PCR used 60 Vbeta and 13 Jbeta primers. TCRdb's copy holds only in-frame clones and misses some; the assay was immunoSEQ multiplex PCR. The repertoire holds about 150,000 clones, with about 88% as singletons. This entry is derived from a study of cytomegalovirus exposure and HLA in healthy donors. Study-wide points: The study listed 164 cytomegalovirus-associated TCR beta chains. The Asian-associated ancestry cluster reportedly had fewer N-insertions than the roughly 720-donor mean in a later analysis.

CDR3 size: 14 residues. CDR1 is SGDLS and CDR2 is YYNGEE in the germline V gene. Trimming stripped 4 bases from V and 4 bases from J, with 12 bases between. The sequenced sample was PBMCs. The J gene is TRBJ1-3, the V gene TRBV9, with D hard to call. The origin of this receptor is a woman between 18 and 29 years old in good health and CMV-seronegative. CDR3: CASSSRGAGNTIYF. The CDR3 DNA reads TGTGCCAGCAGCTCGCGGGGAGCCGGAAACACCATATATTTT.